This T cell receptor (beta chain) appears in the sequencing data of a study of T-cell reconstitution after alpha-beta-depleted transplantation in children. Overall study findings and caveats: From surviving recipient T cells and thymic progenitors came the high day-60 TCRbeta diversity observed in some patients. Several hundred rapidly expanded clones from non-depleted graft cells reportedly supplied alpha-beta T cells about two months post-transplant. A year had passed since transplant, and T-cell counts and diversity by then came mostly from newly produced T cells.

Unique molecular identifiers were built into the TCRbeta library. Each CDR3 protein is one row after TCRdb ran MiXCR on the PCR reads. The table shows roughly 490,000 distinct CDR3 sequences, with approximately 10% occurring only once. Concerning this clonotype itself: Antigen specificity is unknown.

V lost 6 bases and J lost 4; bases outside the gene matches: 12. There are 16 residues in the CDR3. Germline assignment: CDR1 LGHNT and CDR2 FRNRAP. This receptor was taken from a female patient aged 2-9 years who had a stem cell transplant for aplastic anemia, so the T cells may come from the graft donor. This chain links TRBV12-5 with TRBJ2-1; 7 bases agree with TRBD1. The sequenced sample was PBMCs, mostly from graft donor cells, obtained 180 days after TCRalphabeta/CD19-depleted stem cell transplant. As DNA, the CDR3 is TGTGCTAGTGGCTTCTCCGGAGGACAGGCGTACAATGAGCAGTTCTTC. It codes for CASGFSGGQAYNEQFF.